Below, 20 T cell receptor beta chains from the same sample are listed, as sequenced in a study of shared T cell receptors in the human thymus. Using immunoSEQ multiplex PCR, the repertoire was profiled, and TCRdb retains in-frame clones only, with some absent. This table holds some 760,000 clones, 70% to 90% found once. The same data also went into a second study, on human thymus T cells.

Source material: thymocytes. The receptors shown here come from a girl less than two years old with a congenital heart defect.

V usage is TRBV7-8 and J usage is TRBJ2-5, with D tentatively TRBD1 (5 bases). The end of the DNA fits TRBJ2-7 better, so the J call may be wrong. CDR1 SGHVS and CDR2 FQNEAQ come from the germline V gene. The CDR3 runs 16 residues. The CDR3 DNA follows: TGTGCCAGCAGCTTAGAAGGGGCGCGAAAAGGGTACGAGCAGTACTTC. It is translated as CASSLEGARKGYEQYF.

The gene calls are TRBV7-6 and TRBJ2-5, with D tentatively TRBD2 (5 bases). CDR3 size: 11 residues. V was trimmed by 5 bases and J by 9 bases, leaving 10 bases between them. Per the germline V gene, CDR1 is SGHVS and CDR2 is FNYEAQ. CDR3 sequence: CASSPLGAQYF. The CDR3 DNA reads as TGTGCCAGCAGCCCCCTCGGGGCCCAGTACTTC.

The rearrangement joins TRBV6-1 to TRBJ2-7; no firm D call. Germline CDR1 reads MNHNS; CDR2 reads SASEGT. Trimming cost V 2 bases and J 4 bases, with 12 bases left between them. The CDR3 consists of 14 residues. The CDR3 sequence: CASSERLVGYEQYF. The DNA of the CDR3 is TGTGCCAGCAGTGAACGGTTAGTCGGGTACGAGCAGTACTTC.

This clone was counted a single time. This chain links TRBV9 with TRBJ2-7; D possibly corresponds to TRBD1 (6 bases). CDR3 length equals 13 residues. The germline gives CDR1 SGDLS, CDR2 YYNGEE. V was trimmed by 0 bases and J by 6 bases, leaving 10 bases between them. CDR3 bases: TGTGCCAGCAGCGTAGGAGGGGGTGGCGAGCAGTACTTC. Amino acid sequence: CASSVGGGGEQYF.

A single count supports this clone. V usage is TRBV27 and J usage is TRBJ1-6; tentative D call: TRBD1 (5 bases). CDR1 MNHEY and CDR2 SMNVEV come from the germline V gene (reference sequence). The V end was cut by 0 bases, the J end by 5 bases, with 17 bases between. The CDR3 contains 18 residues. The CDR3 bases are TGTGCCAGCAGTTTATCGATTAGGGGCCCAACCAATAATTCACCCCTCCACTTT. Amino acid sequence: CASSLSIRGPTNNSPLHF.

The chain uses TRBV6-6 and TRBJ2-7; 7 nucleotides agree with TRBD2. V gave up 6 bases and J gave up 2 bases; unmatched junction bases: 1. The CDR3 has 12 amino acids. Germline V lookup: CDR1 MNHNY, CDR2 SVGAGI (reference sequence). CDR3 region: CASSGLAYEQYF. The DNA for the CDR3 is TGTGCCAGCAGCGGACTAGCCTACGAGCAGTACTTC.

V gene TRBV7-9 combines with J gene TRBJ2-3; tentative D call: TRBD2 (7 bases). The CDR3 is 18 residues long. V lost 1 base and J 3 bases, leaving 20 bases between the germline ends. The germline gives CDR1 SEHNR, CDR2 FQNEAQ (reference sequence). The CDR3 reads CASSLEVSPRGQTDTQYF. As DNA, the CDR3 is TGTGCCAGCAGCTTAGAGGTCTCCCCGCGGGGGCAAACAGATACGCAGTATTTT.

This chain joins TRBV6-5 and TRBJ2-3; no definite D call. The germline V and J ends were trimmed by 2 bases and 6 bases, with 3 bases remaining between them. Germline lookup yields CDR1 MNHEY and CDR2 SVGAGI. The CDR3 sequence is 11 residues long. CDR3 residues: CASSYEDTQYF. As DNA, the CDR3 is TGTGCCAGCAGTTACGAGGATACGCAGTATTTT.

The rearrangement uses TRBV29-1 and TRBJ2-1; 11 bases align to TRBD2. V was pared by 6 bases and J by 6 bases, with 19 bases of the junction left unmatched. The CDR3 totals 18 residues. Germline assignment: CDR1 SQVTM and CDR2 ANQGSEA. CDR3 sequence (DNA): TGCAGCGTCACCCCTAGCGGGGGGCCGGCTAGGGGGGTCAATGAGCAGTTCTTC. Protein: CSVTPSGGPARGVNEQFF.

This chain connects TRBV6-1 to TRBJ1-1; no firm D call. The germline V gene has CDR1 MNHNS and CDR2 SASEGT. The V and J ends lost 4 bases and 5 bases respectively, with 11 bases between them. This CDR3 has 13 amino acids. CDR3 region: CASSVTKATEAFF. CDR3 bases: TGTGCCAGCAGTGTAACTAAGGCGACTGAAGCTTTCTTT.

V is TRBV5-6 and J is TRBJ1-5; 10 nucleotides line up with TRBD1. V lost 3 bases, J lost 5 bases, and 8 bases stayed unmatched. The CDR3 is made up of 16 amino acids. Germline CDR1 reads SGHDT; CDR2 reads YYEEEE. Here the CDR3 reads CASSSRDRGPHQPQHF. The CDR3 DNA reads TGTGCCAGCAGCTCCCGGGACAGGGGCCCCCATCAGCCCCAGCATTTT. The whole variable domain, remainder taken from reference TRBV5-6 and TRBJ1-5, is DAGVTQSPTHLIKTRGQQVTLRCSPKSGHDTVSWYQQALGQGPQFIFQYYEEEERQRGNFPDRFSGHQFPNYSSELNVNALLLGDSALYLCASSSRDRGPHQPQHFGDGTRLSIL.

The V gene is TRBV5-8, the J gene TRBJ1-2; the D is unclear. CDR1 and CDR2 (germline): SGHTS, YDEGEE. The ends were cut back, 10 bases at V and 8 bases at J, with 18 bases in the middle. There are 12 residues in the CDR3. CDR3 nucleotide sequence: TGTGCCTCATACCCGAAAGCCCCGGGCTACACCTTC. Amino acid sequence: CASYPKAPGYTF.

The chain carries TRBV27 and TRBJ1-4, with D maybe TRBD1 (6 bases). The CDR3 length is 16 residues. The V gene lost 5 bases and the J gene lost 1 base, with 14 bases spanning the gap. Germline lookup yields CDR1 MNHEY and CDR2 SMNVEV (reference sequence). CDR3 bases: TGTGCCAGCAGTGTAAAGGACAGAGGAACTAATGAAAAACTGTTTTTT. Translated, it gives CASSVKDRGTNEKLFF.

The chain employs TRBV4-3 and TRBJ2-2; 9 bases align to TRBD1. Looked up from germline, CDR1 is LGHNA and CDR2 is YSLEER. The ends lost 7 bases at V and 0 bases at J; junction bases unmatched: 15. The CDR3 consists of 19 residues. The CDR3: CASTLHRGRLGSNTGELFF. Written as DNA, the CDR3 is TGCGCCAGCACCCTCCACAGGGGGCGATTGGGCTCGAACACCGGGGAGCTGTTTTTT.

This clone was recorded once. The chain has TRBV7-2 and TRBJ2-5, with TRBD1 matching over 12 bases. Germline V CDR1 and CDR2: SGHTA, FQGNSA. Losses at the gene ends were 0 bases for V and 2 bases for J; bases not matched to a gene: 4. The CDR3 spans 17 residues. CDR3 coding DNA: TGTGCCAGCAGCTTAGCGGGGACAGGGGGCTTGCAAGAGACCCAGTACTTC. Protein product: CASSLAGTGGLQETQYF.

The gene calls are TRBV29-1 and TRBJ2-6, with 7 bases lining up with TRBD1. Unmatched junction bases numbered 12, after V lost 8 bases and J lost 2 bases. In germline, CDR1 is SQVTM, CDR2 ANQGSEA. This CDR3 contains 16 residues. The chain's CDR3 is CSCPNDRATGANVLTF. The CDR3 DNA follows: TGCAGCTGTCCTAATGACAGGGCGACTGGGGCCAACGTCCTGACTTTC.

This clone was seen a single time. The rearrangement joins TRBV6-1 to TRBJ1-2; 7 nucleotides line up with TRBD1. CDR1 and CDR2 (germline): MNHNS, SASEGT. The CDR3 consists of 15 residues. V lost 5 bases, J lost 7 bases, and 13 bases stayed unmatched. The CDR3 sequence is CASSPKGQGESGYTF. The CDR3 DNA follows: TGTGCCAGCAGTCCTAAGGGGCAGGGGGAGAGTGGCTACACCTTC.

V usage is TRBV15 and J usage is TRBJ2-5; tentatively, D is TRBD2 (7 bases). This CDR3 spans 16 amino acids. CDR1 and CDR2 (germline): LNHNV, YYDKDF (reference sequence). V dropped 0 bases and J dropped 0 bases, with 11 bases sitting between them. The CDR3 is CATSREGGGHQETQYF. CDR3 sequence (DNA): TGTGCCACCAGCAGAGAAGGGGGGGGCCACCAAGAGACCCAGTACTTC. Full variable domain (outside the CDR3, taken from reference TRBV15 and TRBJ2-5): DAMVIQNPRYQVTQFGKPVTLSCSQTLNHNVMYWYQQKSSQAPKLLFHYYDKDFNNEADTPDNFQSRRPNTSFCFLDIRSPGLGDTAMYLCATSREGGGHQETQYFGPGTRLLVL.

The V call is TRBV4-2, the J call TRBJ2-3; D remains unclear. Germline CDR1 and CDR2: LGHNA and YNFKEQ. V dropped 0 bases and J dropped 4 bases, with 32 bases sitting between them. This CDR3 is 22 amino acids long. The CDR3 loop is CASSQDFAGQAPLTEAPDTQYF. CDR3 DNA sequence: TGTGCCAGCAGCCAAGATTTTGCCGGCCAGGCTCCCTTGACGGAAGCCCCAGATACGCAGTATTTT.

A few counts support this clone. J is TRBJ1-5 and V is TRBV6-5; D may be TRBD1 (5 bases). The CDR3 consists of 15 residues. CDR1 and CDR2 (germline): MNHEY, SVGAGI. The germline V and J ends were trimmed by 6 bases and 11 bases, with 23 bases remaining between them. The CDR3 is CASSLRVRGAWTQHF. The CDR3 coding sequence is TGTGCCAGCAGCCTCCGGGTTAGGGGCGCGTGGACCCAGCATTTT.